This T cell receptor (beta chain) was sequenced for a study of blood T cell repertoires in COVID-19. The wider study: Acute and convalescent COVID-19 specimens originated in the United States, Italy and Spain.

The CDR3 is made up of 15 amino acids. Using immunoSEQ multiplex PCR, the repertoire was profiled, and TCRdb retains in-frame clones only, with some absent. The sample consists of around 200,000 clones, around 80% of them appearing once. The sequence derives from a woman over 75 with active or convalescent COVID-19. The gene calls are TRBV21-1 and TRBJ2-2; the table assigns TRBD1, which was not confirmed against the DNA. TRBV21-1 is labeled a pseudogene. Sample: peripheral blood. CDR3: CAILPGGENTGELFF. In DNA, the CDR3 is TGTGCCATCCTACCAGGGGGAGAAAACACCGGGGAGCTGTTTTTT.